Listed here are 24 T cell receptor beta chains from one sample, sequenced in a study of PD-L1 blockade in urothelial cancer. The method was immunoSEQ multiplex PCR; TCRdb's version includes in-frame clones alone and lacks a portion of them. Of about 100,000 clones detected, approximately 90% appear once; the ten largest clones hold 0.8% to 1%. The source material was PBMCs, sampled around atezolizumab (anti-PD-L1) treatment. Every receptor here comes from an elderly woman with urothelial cancer.

This chain joins TRBV15 and TRBJ1-1; no clear D gene. Trimming stripped 0 bases from V and 5 bases from J, with 7 bases between. There are 13 residues in the CDR3. Germline CDR1 is LNHNV and CDR2 is YYDKDF (reference sequence). The CDR3 DNA reads as TGTGCCACCAGCAGAGACAGGCTTACTGAAGCTTTCTTT. Translated: CATSRDRLTEAFF.

The rearrangement uses TRBV28 and TRBJ1-1, with D possibly matching TRBD1 (5 bases). The CDR3 sequence is 14 residues long. Per germline, CDR1 MDHEN and CDR2 SYDVKM. Trimming cost V 6 bases and J 3 bases, with 14 bases left between them. The CDR3 sequence is CASSPALGDTEAFF. CDR3 nucleotide sequence: TGTGCCAGCAGCCCCGCGTTAGGGGACACTGAAGCTTTCTTT.

The chain couples TRBV6-1 to TRBJ2-1; D is possibly TRBD1 (5 bases). The CDR3 has 13 amino acids. Trimming pared 8 bases from V and 3 bases from J, leaving 11 bases between. CDR1 and CDR2 (germline): MNHNS, SASEGT. In DNA form, the CDR3 reads TGTGCCAGCGGGGCCTCCGACTACAATGAGCAGTTCTTC. This codes for CASGASDYNEQFF.

J is TRBJ2-1 and V is TRBV2; tentatively, D is TRBD2 (6 bases). The CDR3 is 16 residues long. V lost 7 bases to trimming and J lost 2 bases, with 18 bases between them. Looked up from germline, CDR1 is SNHLY and CDR2 is FYNNEI. The CDR3 DNA is TGTGCCAGCATCCCCATCCCGGGAGCGGCCTACAATGAGCAGTTCTTC. Protein: CASIPIPGAAYNEQFF.

The chain links TRBV5-1 to TRBJ2-3, with 7 bases identical to TRBD2. The germline gives CDR1 SGHRS, CDR2 YFSETQ. The CDR3 is made up of 16 amino acids. The ends lost 0 bases at V and 0 bases at J; junction bases unmatched: 4. The DNA of the CDR3 is TGCGCCAGCAGCTTGGCTTCGGGGGGAAGCACAGATACGCAGTATTTT. Its translation is CASSLASGGSTDTQYF.

V gene TRBV5-1 combines with J gene TRBJ2-1, with 8 nucleotides matching TRBD1. Germline CDR1 is SGHRS and CDR2 is YFSETQ. The CDR3 is 16 residues long. J was trimmed by 9 bases and V by 4 bases; bases with no gene match: 15. The CDR3 is CASSPQPDRELFEQFF. The CDR3 DNA is TGCGCCAGCAGCCCACAGCCGGACAGGGAACTTTTTGAGCAGTTCTTC.

The rearrangement uses TRBV11-3 and TRBJ1-1; maybe TRBD1 (5 bases). Trimming took 5 bases from V and 4 from J, leaving 14 bases between them. Germline V gene data show CDR1 as SGHNT and CDR2 as YENEEA. The CDR3 sequence is 14 residues long. The CDR3 here is CASSPPNRPTEAFF. CDR3 DNA: TGTGCCAGCAGCCCTCCGAACAGGCCCACTGAAGCTTTCTTT.

A single count supports this clone. This chain uses TRBV9 with TRBJ2-2; maybe TRBD2 (6 bases). This CDR3 is 15 amino acids long. CDR1 is SGDLS and CDR2 is YYNGEE in the germline V gene. V lost 7 bases to trimming and J lost 1 base, with 14 bases between them. The chain's CDR3 is CASGGGGVNTGELFF. The CDR3, as DNA: TGTGCCAGCGGAGGTGGCGGGGTGAACACCGGGGAGCTGTTTTTT.

The J gene is TRBJ1-4, the V gene TRBV10-2; D possibly corresponds to TRBD1 (6 bases). The CDR3 has 15 amino acids. Trimming shortened V by 3 bases and J by 8 bases, and 16 bases separated the two germline ends. In germline, CDR1 is WSHSY, CDR2 SAAADI. In DNA form, the CDR3 reads TGCGCCAGCAGTGACGAGTCCAGGGGAGACGAAAAACTGTTTTTT. Protein product: CASSDESRGDEKLFF.

This chain uses TRBV30 with TRBJ2-1, with TRBD2 matching over 7 bases. Germline CDR1 and CDR2: GTSNPN and SVGIG (reference sequence). The CDR3 spans 13 residues. The J segment lost 9 bases and the V segment lost 5 bases, leaving 10 bases of the junction unmatched. CDR3 loop: CAWEAWTGGEQFF. As DNA, the CDR3 is TGTGCCTGGGAGGCATGGACGGGGGGTGAGCAGTTCTTC. Drawing the rest from reference TRBV30 and TRBJ2-1, the complete variable domain is SQTIHQWPATLVQPVGSPLSLECTVEGTSNPNLYWYRQAAGRGLQLLFYSVGIGQISSEVPQNLSASRPQDRQFILSSKKLLLSDSGFYLCAWEAWTGGEQFFGPGTRLTVL.

This clone was detected once. The rearrangement joins TRBV5-1 to TRBJ2-1; TRBD2 aligns across 10 bases. The CDR3 runs to 16 residues. Germline V CDR1 and CDR2: SGHRS, YFSETQ. J was trimmed by 8 bases and V by 4 bases; bases with no gene match: 12. DNA for the CDR3: TGCGCCAGCAGCCCGACCTCTAGCGGGAGTATCGATGAGCAGTTCTTC. It encodes CASSPTSSGSIDEQFF.

This clone was counted once. V usage is TRBV28 and J usage is TRBJ1-1; 8 bases agree with TRBD1. The CDR3 is 15 amino acids. The trim removed 6 bases at V and 7 bases at J, leaving 13 bases unmatched. Germline CDR1 MDHEN, CDR2 SYDVKM. The CDR3 DNA reads as TGTGCCAGCAGCACAGGACAGGGACTGATGGGTGAAGCTTTCTTT. Its translation is CASSTGQGLMGEAFF.

The chain joins TRBV18 to TRBJ2-1, with TRBD2 matching over 9 bases. The CDR3 loop spans 15 amino acids. Germline V lookup: CDR1 KGHSH, CDR2 LQKENI. V was clipped by 2 bases and J by 9 bases; unmatched bases: 8. This CDR3 is CASSPESSGNGEQFF. CDR3 bases: TGTGCCAGCTCACCAGAGTCTAGCGGGAACGGTGAGCAGTTCTTC.

The genes are TRBV15 and TRBJ1-1; D gene ambiguous. V lost 2 bases and J 5 bases, leaving 15 bases between the germline ends. The germline V gene has CDR1 LNHNV and CDR2 YYDKDF (reference sequence). CDR3 size: 15 residues. The CDR3 spells CATSRPATQWTEAFF. Here the CDR3 DNA reads TGTGCCACCAGCAGACCGGCGACACAATGGACTGAAGCTTTCTTT.

This clone was seen once. This chain connects TRBV19 to TRBJ2-1; TRBD2 agrees at 10 bases. The CDR3 is made up of 15 amino acids. Germline V gene lookup returns CDR1 LNHDA and CDR2 SQIVND (reference sequence). The V gene end was trimmed by 6 bases and the J gene end by 1 base; junction bases not matched to a gene: 3. CDR3 in amino acids: CASRSGRGSYNEQFF. The CDR3 DNA reads TGTGCCAGTAGGAGCGGGAGGGGGTCCTACAATGAGCAGTTCTTC.

V is TRBV2 and J is TRBJ1-2, with a weak D call TRBD1 (5 bases). Trimming removed 0 bases at V and 8 bases at J, with 13 bases between. CDR1 is SNHLY and CDR2 is FYNNEI in the germline V gene. This CDR3 has 14 residues. The CDR3 bases are TGTGCCAGCAGTGAAGCCGGACACTTGGGAGGCTACACCTTC. Protein sequence: CASSEAGHLGGYTF.

V gene TRBV10-2 combines with J gene TRBJ1-1; weak D call: TRBD1 (5 bases). Trimming pared 6 bases from V and 4 bases from J, leaving 18 bases between. Germline V CDR1 and CDR2: WSHSY, SAAADI. This CDR3 has 15 residues. The chain's CDR3 is CASRPNGLGGTEAFF. As DNA, the CDR3 is TGCGCCAGCAGGCCCAATGGTTTGGGGGGCACTGAAGCTTTCTTT.

The CDR3 protein is CASSFLGQGLGNYGYTF. The CDR3 coding sequence is TGCGCCAGCAGCTTTCTGGGACAGGGCCTAGGTAACTATGGCTACACCTTC. The chain is built from TRBV5-1 and TRBJ1-2; 9 bases line up with TRBD1. CDR1 is SGHRS, CDR2 YFSETQ, per germline. The CDR3 has 17 residues. J gave up 1 base and V 2 bases, and 9 bases lay outside the gene matches.

The gene calls are TRBV6-1 and TRBJ2-7; 7 bases align to TRBD1. The CDR3 is 13 amino acids. Trimming took 3 bases from V and 2 from J; bases not matched to a gene: 1. Germline CDR1 MNHNS, CDR2 SASEGT. CDR3 bases: TGTGCCAGCAGTGAGACAGGGCCCTACGAGCAGTACTTC. Translated: CASSETGPYEQYF.

The V gene is TRBV6-1, the J gene TRBJ1-1; 7 nucleotides line up with TRBD1. Losses at the gene ends were 5 bases for V and 5 bases for J; bases not matched to a gene: 5. Germline lookup yields CDR1 MNHNS and CDR2 SASEGT. This CDR3 has 13 residues. The CDR3 nucleotides read TGTGCCAGCAGTTGGCCAGGGGGAACTGAAGCTTTCTTT. Amino acid sequence: CASSWPGGTEAFF.

V gene TRBV5-1 combines with J gene TRBJ2-5, with D possibly being TRBD1 (5 bases). The CDR3 has 13 amino acids. Germline lookup yields CDR1 SGHRS and CDR2 YFSETQ. Between the trimmed V and J ends, which lost 1 base and 3 bases, there was a span of 7 bases. The CDR3 region has the DNA TGCGCCAGCAGCTTGACAGGAGAAGAGACCCAGTACTTC. Translated, it gives CASSLTGEETQYF.

The chain couples TRBV2 to TRBJ1-4; 9 bases map to TRBD1. The germline V gene has CDR1 SNHLY and CDR2 FYNNEI. This CDR3 is 15 amino acids long. The J segment lost 8 bases and the V segment lost 4 bases, leaving 8 bases of the junction unmatched. DNA of the CDR3: TGTGCCAGCAGTGGGACAGGGGTCCTCACCGAAAAACTGTTTTTT. It codes for CASSGTGVLTEKLFF.

The chain couples TRBV27 to TRBJ2-7, with D possibly TRBD2 on 5 matching bases. CDR1 is MNHEY and CDR2 is SMNVEV in the germline V gene (reference sequence). Trimming shortened V by 6 bases and J by 2 bases, and 14 bases separated the two germline ends. CDR3 length: 14 residues. CDR3 region: CASRRASSAYEQYF. In DNA, the CDR3 is TGTGCCAGCAGGCGGGCCTCGTCCGCCTACGAGCAGTACTTC.

This sequence joins TRBV4-1 and TRBJ2-1; no definite D call. Trimming stripped 0 bases from V and 7 bases from J, with 16 bases between. The germline gives CDR1 MGHRA, CDR2 YSYEKL. CDR3 size: 16 residues. The CDR3 DNA is TGCGCCAGCAGCCAAGATTTTGGGCCCTCAAAAAATGAGCAGTTCTTC. Its translation: CASSQDFGPSKNEQFF.